The TCR beta chain under discussion was sequenced for a study of cytomegalovirus exposure and HLA in healthy donors. Some clones are missing from TCRdb's copy, which holds only in-frame ones; the method was immunoSEQ multiplex PCR. Among about 84,000 clones, roughly 93% were seen once, and the ten largest hold approximately 2%. The CDR3 contains 11 residues. Germline values: CDR1 MRHNA, CDR2 SNTAGT. The V gene lost 3 bases and the J gene lost 9 bases, with 6 bases spanning the gap. The V and J genes are TRBV6-4 and TRBJ1-3; D is unclear. The source of this sequence is a man aged 30 to 45 in good health and CMV-seronegative. Sequencing was carried out using PBMCs. This CDR3 is CASSDGSTIYF. The CDR3 bases are TGTGCCAGCAGTGATGGCTCCACCATATATTTT.